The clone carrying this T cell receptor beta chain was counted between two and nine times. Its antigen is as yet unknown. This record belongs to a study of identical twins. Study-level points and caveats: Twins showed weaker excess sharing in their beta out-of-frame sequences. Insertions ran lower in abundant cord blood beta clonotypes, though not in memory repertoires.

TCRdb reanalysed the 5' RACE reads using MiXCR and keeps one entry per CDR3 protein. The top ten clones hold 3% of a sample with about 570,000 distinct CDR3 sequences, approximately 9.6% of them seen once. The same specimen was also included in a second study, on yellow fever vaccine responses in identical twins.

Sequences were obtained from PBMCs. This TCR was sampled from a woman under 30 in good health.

CDR3 coding DNA: TGCAGTGCAAGTAGCGGGGAGGGGAACACCGGGGAGCTGTTTTTT. Translated: CSASSGEGNTGELFF. V gene TRBV20-1 combines with J gene TRBJ2-2, with 8 bases that match TRBD2. With 6 bases clipped from V and 1 base from J, the junction kept 7 bases outside the gene matches. CDR3 size: 15 residues. Per the germline V gene, CDR1 is DFQATT and CDR2 is SNEGSKA (reference sequence).